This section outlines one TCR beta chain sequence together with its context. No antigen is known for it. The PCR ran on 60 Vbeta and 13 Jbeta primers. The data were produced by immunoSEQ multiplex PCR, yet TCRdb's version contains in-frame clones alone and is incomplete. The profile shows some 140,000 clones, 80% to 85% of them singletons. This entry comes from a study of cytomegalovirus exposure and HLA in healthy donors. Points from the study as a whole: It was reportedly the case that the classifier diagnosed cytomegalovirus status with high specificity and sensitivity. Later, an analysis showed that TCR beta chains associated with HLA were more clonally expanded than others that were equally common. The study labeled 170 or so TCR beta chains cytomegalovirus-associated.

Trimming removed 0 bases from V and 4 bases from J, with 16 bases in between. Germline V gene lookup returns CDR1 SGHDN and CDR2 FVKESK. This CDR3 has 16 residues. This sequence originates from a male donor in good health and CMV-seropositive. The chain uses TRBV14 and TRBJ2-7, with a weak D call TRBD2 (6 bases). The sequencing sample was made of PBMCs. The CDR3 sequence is CASSQDGGLGLYEQYF. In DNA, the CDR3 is TGTGCCAGCAGCCAAGATGGGGGACTCGGACTTTACGAGCAGTACTTC.